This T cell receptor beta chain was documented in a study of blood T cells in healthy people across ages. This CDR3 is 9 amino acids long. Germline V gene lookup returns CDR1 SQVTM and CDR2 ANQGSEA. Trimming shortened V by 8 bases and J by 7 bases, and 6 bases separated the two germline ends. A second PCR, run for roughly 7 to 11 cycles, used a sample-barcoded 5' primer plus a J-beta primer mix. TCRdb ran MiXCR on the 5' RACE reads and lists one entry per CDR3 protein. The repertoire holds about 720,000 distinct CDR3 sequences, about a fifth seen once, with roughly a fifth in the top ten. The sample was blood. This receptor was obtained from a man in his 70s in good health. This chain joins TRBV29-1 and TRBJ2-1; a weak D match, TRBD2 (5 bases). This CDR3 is CSTGNEQFF. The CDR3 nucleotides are TGCAGCACGGGAAATGAGCAGTTCTTC.